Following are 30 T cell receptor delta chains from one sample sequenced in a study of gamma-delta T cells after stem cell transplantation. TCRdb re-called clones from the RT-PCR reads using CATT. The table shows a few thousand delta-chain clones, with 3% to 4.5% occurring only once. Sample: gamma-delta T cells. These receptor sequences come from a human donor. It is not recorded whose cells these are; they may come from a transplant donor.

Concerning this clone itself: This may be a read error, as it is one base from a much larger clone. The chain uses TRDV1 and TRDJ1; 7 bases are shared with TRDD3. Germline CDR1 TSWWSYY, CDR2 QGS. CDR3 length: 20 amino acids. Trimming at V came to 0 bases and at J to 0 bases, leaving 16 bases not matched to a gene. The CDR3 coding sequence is TGTGCTCTTGGGGAACTCTCTGATCGTCCCTGGGGGCCCTACACCGATAAACTCATCTTT. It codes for CALGELSDRPWGPYTDKLIF.

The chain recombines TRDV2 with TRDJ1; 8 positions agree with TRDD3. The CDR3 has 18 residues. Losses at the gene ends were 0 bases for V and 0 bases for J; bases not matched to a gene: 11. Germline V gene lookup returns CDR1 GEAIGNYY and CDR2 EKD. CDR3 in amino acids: CACDTVGLGASYTDKLIF. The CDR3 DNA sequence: TGTGCCTGTGACACCGTCGGACTGGGGGCCTCATACACCGATAAACTCATCTTT.

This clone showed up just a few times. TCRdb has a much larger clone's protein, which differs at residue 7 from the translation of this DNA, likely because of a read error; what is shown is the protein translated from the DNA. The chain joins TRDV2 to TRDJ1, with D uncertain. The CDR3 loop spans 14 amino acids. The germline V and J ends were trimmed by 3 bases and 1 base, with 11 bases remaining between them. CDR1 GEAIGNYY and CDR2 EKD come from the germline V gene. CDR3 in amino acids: CACDRLHPTDKLIF. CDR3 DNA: TGTGCCTGTGACCGACTACATCCCACCGATAAACTCATCTTT.

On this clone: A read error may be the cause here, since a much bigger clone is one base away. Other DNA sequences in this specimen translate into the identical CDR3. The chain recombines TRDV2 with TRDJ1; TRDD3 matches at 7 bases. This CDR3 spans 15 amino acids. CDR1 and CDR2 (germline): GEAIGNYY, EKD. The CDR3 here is CACDTLGGTTDKLIF. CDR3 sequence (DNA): TGTGCCTGTGACACCCTGGGGGGAACCACCGATAAGCTCATCTTT.

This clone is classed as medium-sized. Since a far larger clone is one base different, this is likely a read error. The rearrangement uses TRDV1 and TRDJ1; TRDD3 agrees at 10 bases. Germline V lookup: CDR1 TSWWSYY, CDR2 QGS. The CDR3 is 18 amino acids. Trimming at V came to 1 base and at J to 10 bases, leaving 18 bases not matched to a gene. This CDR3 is CALGEPGPRTGGCGRLIF. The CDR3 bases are TGTGCTCTTGGGGAACCAGGCCCCCGTACTGGGGGATGTGGGAGACTCATCTTT.

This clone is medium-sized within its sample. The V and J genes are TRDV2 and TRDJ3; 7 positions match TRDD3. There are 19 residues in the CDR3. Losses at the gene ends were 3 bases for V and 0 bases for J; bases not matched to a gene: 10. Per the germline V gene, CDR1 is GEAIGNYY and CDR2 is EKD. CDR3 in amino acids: CACDPSGGPRSWDTRQMFF. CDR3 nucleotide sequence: TGTGCCTGTGACCCGTCTGGGGGCCCCCGCTCCTGGGACACCCGACAGATGTTTTTC.

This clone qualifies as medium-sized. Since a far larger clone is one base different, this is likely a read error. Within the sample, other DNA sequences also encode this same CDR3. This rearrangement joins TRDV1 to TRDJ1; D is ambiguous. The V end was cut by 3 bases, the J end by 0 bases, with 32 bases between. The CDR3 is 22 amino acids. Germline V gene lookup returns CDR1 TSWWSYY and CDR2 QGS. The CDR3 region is CALGDLRLVWFDTPDYTDKLIF. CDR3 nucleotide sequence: TGTGCTCTTGGGGACTTACGGCTGGTTTGGTTTGACACTCCTGACTACACCGATAAACTCATCTTT.

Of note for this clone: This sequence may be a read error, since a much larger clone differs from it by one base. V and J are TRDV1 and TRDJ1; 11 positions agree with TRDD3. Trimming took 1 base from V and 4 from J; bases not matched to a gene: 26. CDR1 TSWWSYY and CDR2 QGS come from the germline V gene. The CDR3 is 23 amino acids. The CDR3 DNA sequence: TGTGCTCTTGGGGAACCCACCCCCCTCGGAGGTACTCTGGGGGATACAAGTATCGATAAACTCATCTTT. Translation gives CALGEPTPLGGTLGDTSIDKLIF.

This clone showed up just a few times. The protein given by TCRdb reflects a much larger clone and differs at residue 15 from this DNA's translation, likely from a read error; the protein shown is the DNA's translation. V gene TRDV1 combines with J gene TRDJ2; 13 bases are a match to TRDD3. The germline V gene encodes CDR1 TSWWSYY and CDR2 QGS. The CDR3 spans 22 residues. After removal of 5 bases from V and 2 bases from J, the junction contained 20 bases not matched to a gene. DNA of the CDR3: TGTGCTCTTGGGAACCCCTTCTGGACTGGGGGATACGCCAAGCCCTTGACAGCACAACTCTTCTTT. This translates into CALGNPFWTGGYAKPLTAQLFF.

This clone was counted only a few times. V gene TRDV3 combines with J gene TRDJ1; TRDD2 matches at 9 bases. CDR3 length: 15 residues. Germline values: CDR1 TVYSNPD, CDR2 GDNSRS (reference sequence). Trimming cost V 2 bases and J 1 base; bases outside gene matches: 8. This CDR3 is CAFPSYPQPTDKLIF. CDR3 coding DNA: TGTGCCTTTCCTTCCTACCCCCAACCCACCGATAAACTCATCTTT.

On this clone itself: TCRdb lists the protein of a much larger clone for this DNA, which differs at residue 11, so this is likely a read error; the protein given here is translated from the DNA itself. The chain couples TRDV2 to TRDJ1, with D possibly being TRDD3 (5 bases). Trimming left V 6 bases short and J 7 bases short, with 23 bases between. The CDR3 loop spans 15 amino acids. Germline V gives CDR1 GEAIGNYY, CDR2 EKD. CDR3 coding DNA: TGTGCCTGTCTAAATTTACTGGAGAACCGCGGTAAACTCATCTTT. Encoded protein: CACLNLLENRGKLIF.

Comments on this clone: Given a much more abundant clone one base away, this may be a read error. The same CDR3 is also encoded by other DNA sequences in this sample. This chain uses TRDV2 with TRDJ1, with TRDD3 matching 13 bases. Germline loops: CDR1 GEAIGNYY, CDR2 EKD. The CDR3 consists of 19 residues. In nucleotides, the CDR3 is TGTGCCTGTGACCCAGTACTGGGGGATACGCCTTTGTACACCGACAAACTCATCTTT. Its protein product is CACDPVLGDTPLYTDKLIF.

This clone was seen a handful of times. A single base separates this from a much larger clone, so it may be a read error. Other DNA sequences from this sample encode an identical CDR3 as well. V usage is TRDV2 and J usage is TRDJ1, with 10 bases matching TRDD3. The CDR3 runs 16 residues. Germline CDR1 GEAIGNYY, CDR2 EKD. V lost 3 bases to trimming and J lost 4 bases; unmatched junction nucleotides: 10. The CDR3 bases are TGTGCCTGTGACTCGCTATTGGGGGATACCCTCGATAAACTCATCTTT. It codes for CACDSLLGDTLDKLIF.

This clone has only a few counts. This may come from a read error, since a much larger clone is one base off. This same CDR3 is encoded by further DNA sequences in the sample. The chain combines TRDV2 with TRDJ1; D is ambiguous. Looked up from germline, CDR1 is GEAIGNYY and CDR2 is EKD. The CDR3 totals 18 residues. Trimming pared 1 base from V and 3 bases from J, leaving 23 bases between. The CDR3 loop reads CACDTLDAGGPLADKLIF. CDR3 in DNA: TGTGCCTGTGACACATTAGACGCTGGAGGCCCATTGGCCGATAAACTCATCTTT.

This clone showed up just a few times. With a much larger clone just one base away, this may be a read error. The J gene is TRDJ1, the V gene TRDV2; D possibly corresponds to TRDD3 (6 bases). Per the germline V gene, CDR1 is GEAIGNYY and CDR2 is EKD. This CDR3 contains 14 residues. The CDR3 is CACDSLGITDKLTF. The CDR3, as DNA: TGTGCCTGTGACTCTCTGGGGATCACCGATAAACTCACCTTT.

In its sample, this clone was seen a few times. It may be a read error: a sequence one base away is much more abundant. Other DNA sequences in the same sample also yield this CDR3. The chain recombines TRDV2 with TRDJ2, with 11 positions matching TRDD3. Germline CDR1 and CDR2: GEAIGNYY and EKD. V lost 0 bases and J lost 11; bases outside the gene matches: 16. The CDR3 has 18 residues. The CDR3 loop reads CACDTVAGVGDTLGQLFF. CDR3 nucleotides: TGTGCCTGTGACACCGTAGCAGGAGTGGGGGATACGTTGGGTCAACTCTTCTTT.

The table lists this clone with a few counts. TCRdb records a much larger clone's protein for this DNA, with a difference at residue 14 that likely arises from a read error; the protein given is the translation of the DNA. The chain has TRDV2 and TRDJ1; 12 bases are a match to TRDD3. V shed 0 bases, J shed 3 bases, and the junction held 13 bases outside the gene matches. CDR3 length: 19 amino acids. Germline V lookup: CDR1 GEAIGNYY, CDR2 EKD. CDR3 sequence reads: CACDTLLGDTQGGADKLIF. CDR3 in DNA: TGTGCCTGTGACACCCTACTGGGGGATACCCAGGGTGGCGCCGATAAACTCATCTTT.

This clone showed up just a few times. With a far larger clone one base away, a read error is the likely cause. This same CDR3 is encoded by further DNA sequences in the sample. The CDR3 loop is CACDTVGFTDKLIF. The CDR3, as DNA: TGTGCCTGTGACACCGTTGGGTTCACCGATAAGCTCATCTTT. This chain links TRDV2 with TRDJ1, with D hard to call. The CDR3 covers 14 residues. Germline V gene lookup returns CDR1 GEAIGNYY and CDR2 EKD.

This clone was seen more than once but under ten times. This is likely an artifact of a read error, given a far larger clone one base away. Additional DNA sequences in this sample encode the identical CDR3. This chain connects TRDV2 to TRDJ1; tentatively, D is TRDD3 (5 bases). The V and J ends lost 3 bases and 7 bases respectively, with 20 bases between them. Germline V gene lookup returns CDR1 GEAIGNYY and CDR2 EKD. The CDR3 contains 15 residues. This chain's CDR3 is CACDPVGGPSGKLIF. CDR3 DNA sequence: TGTGCCTGTGACCCCGTAGGGGGCCCCTCGGGTAAACTCATCTTT.

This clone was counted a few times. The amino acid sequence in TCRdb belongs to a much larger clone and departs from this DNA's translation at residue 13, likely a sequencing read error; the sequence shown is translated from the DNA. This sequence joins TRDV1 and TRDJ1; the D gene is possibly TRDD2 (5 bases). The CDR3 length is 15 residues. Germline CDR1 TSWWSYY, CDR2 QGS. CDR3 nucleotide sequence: TGTGCTCTTGGGGCCAGTACGTTCCCTACCGATAAATTCATCTTT. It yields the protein CALGASTFPTDKFIF.

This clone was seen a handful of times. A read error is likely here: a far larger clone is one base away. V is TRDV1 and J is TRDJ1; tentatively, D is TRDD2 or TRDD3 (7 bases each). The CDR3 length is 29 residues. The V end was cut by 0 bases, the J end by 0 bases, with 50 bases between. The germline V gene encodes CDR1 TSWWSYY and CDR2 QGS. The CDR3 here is CALGELGFFLRPPGGWMEVGTSYTDKLIF. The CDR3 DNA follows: TGTGCTCTTGGGGAACTGGGTTTCTTCCTAAGGCCGCCTGGGGGCTGGATGGAAGTAGGTACTTCCTACACCGATAAACTCATCTTT.

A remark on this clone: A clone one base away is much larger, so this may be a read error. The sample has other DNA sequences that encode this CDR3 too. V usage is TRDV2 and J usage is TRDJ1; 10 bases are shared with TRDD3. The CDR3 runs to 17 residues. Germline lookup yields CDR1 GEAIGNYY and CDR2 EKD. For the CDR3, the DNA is TGTGCCTGTGACGGGGTAGAGATTGGGGGATACACGGATAAACTCATCTTT. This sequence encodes CACDGVEIGGYTDKLIF.

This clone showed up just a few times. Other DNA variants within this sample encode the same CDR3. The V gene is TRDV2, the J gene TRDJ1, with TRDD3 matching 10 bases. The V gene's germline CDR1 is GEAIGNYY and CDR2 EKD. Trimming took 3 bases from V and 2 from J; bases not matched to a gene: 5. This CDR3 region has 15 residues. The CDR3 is CACDSILGDTDKLIF. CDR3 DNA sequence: TGTGCCTGTGACTCAATACTGGGGGATACCGATAAACTCATCTTT.

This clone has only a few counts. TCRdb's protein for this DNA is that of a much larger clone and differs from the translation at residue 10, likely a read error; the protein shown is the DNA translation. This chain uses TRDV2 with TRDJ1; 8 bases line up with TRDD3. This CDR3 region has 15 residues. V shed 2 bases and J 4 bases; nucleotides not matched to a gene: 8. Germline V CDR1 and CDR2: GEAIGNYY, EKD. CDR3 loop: CACDILGALIDKLIF. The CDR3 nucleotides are TGTGCCTGTGACATACTGGGGGCGCTCATCGATAAACTCATCTTT.

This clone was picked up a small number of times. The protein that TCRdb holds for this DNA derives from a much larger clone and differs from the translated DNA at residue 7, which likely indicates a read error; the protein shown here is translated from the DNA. In DNA, the CDR3 is TGTGCCTGTGAGCGGCTGGAGAATGCGGGGGATACTCCCGATAAACTCATCTTT. It specifies CACERLENAGDTPDKLIF. The genes are TRDV2 and TRDJ1; TRDD3 agrees at 9 bases. After removal of 4 bases from V and 3 bases from J, the junction contained 17 bases not matched to a gene. The CDR3 consists of 18 residues. Per germline, CDR1 GEAIGNYY and CDR2 EKD.

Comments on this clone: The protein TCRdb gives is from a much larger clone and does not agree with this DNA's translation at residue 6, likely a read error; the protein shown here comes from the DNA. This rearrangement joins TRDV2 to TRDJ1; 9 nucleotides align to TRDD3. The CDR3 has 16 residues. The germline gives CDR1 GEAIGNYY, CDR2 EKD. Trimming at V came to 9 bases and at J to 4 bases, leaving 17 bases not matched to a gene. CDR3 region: CAIWGMRRDTNDKLIF. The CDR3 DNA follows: TGTGCCATCTGGGGGATGCGTCGCGATACGAACGATAAACTCATCTTT.

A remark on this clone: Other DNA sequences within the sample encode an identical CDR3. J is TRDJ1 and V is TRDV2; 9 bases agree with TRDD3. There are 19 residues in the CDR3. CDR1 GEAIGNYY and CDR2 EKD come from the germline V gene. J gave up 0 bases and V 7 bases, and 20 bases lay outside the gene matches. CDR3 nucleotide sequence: TGTGCCTGCGACCCCCTGGTCGGGACTGGGGGACGTTACACCGATAAACTCATCTTT. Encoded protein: CACDPLVGTGGRYTDKLIF.

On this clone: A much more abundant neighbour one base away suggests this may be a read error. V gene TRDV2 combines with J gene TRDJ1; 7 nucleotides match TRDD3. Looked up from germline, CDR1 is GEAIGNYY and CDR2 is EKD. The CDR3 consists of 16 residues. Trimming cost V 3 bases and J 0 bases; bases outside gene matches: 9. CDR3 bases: TGTGCCTGTGACGCTCTGGGGGGGAGGTACACCGATAAACTCATCTTT. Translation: CACDALGGRYTDKLIF.

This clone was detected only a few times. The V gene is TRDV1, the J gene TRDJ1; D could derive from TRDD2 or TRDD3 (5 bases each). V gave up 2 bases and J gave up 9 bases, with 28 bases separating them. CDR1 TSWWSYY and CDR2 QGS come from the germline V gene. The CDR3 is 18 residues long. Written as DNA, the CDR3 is TGTGCTCTTGGGGAATTGGCCTTCTGGCTTAGCCCGGGGAGTGAACTCATCTTT. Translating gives CALGELAFWLSPGSELIF.

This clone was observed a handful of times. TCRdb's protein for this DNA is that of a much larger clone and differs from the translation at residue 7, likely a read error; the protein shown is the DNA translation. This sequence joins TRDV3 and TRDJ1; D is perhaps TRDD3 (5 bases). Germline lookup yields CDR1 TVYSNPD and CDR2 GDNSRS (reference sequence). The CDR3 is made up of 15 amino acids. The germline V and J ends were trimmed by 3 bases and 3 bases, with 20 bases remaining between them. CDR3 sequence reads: CAFSPPCGISDKLIF. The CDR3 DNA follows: TGTGCCTTCTCCCCCCCCTGTGGGATCTCCGATAAACTCATCTTT.